The 10 T cell receptor beta chains below were found in one sample sequenced in a study of blood T cell repertoires in COVID-19. Sequencing used immunoSEQ multiplex PCR; TCRdb keeps in-frame clones, though not all of them. The repertoire has about 27,000 clones, approximately 80% of them found once; the top ten carry 67%. Sequencing was done on a sample of peripheral blood. These receptor sequences come from a man between 65 and 85 years old with acute or convalescent COVID-19.

CDR3 nucleotides: TGCGCCAGCAGGCTTAGCGGGAGAACAGAGACCCAGTACTTC. Its translation: CASRLSGRTETQYF. This rearrangement joins TRBV5-1 to TRBJ2-5; TRBD2 aligns across 9 bases. Trimming cost V 5 bases and J 4 bases; bases outside gene matches: 6. Germline V CDR1 and CDR2: SGHRS, YFSETQ. There are 14 residues in the CDR3.

CDR3 coding DNA: TGTGCCAGCAGTGGCGGGACTAGCGGTCAAGAGACCCAGTACTTC. Residues: CASSGGTSGQETQYF. V usage is TRBV4-2 and J usage is TRBJ2-5; TRBD2 aligns across 11 bases. The CDR3 is 15 residues long. Germline V gene sequence: CDR1 LGHNA, CDR2 YNFKEQ. V lost 6 bases to trimming and J lost 2 bases; unmatched junction nucleotides: 5.

The rearrangement joins TRBV7-2 to TRBJ2-1; maybe TRBD1 (5 bases). V was cut by 5 bases and J by 15 bases, with 23 bases left in between. Germline V gene lookup returns CDR1 SGHTA and CDR2 FQGNSA. This CDR3 has 14 residues. This CDR3 reads CASSPRQSPGWRFF. The CDR3, as DNA: TGTGCCAGCAGCCCGAGACAGTCCCCAGGTTGGAGGTTCTTC.

The genes are TRBV6-6 and TRBJ2-2, with 8 nucleotides matching TRBD1. J gave up 4 bases and V 5 bases, and 6 bases lay outside the gene matches. This CDR3 contains 15 residues. The germline V gene has CDR1 MNHNY and CDR2 SVGAGI (reference sequence). CDR3 nucleotide sequence: TGTGCCAGCAGTCACGGACAGGGATCCACCGGGGAGCTGTTTTTT. Translated: CASSHGQGSTGELFF.

The chain joins TRBV18 to TRBJ1-1; 8 nucleotides align to TRBD1. Trimming cost V 1 base and J 1 base; bases outside gene matches: 2. The CDR3 sequence is 15 residues long. CDR1 is KGHSH and CDR2 is LQKENI in the germline V gene. CDR3 coding DNA: TGTGCCAGCTCACCACGGACAGGGTCGAACACTGAAGCTTTCTTT. It yields the protein CASSPRTGSNTEAFF. Full variable domain (missing parts from reference TRBV18 and TRBJ1-1): NAGVMQNPRHLVRRRGQEARLRCSPMKGHSHVYWYRQLPEEGLKFMVYLQKENIIDESGMPKERFSAEFPKEGPSILRIQQVVRGDSAAYFCASSPRTGSNTEAFFGQGTRLTVV.

The chain is built from TRBV7-9 and TRBJ2-7; D unresolved. Germline-derived CDR1 and CDR2 are SEHNR and FQNEAQ (reference sequence). Between the trimmed V and J ends, which lost 2 bases and 1 base, there was a span of 9 bases. This CDR3 is built from 14 residues. The CDR3 sequence is CASSLSSFSYEQYF. The DNA for the CDR3 is TGTGCCAGCAGCTTAAGTAGCTTTTCCTACGAGCAGTACTTC.

The V and J genes are TRBV10-3 and TRBJ2-3, with TRBD1 matching over 10 bases. The CDR3 is 15 residues long. Per germline, CDR1 ENHRY and CDR2 SYGVKD. The junction had 6 bases not matched to a gene; V was cut back by 7 bases and J by 2 bases. The CDR3 sequence: CAINLDRGHTDTQYF. CDR3 nucleotide sequence: TGTGCCATCAACCTTGACAGGGGGCACACAGATACGCAGTATTTT.

The chain uses TRBV6-1 and TRBJ2-3; the match to TRBD2 covers 10 bases. Germline CDR1 MNHNS, CDR2 SASEGT. CDR3 size: 16 residues. With V trimmed by 1 base and J by 0 bases, 1 base remained unmatched. The chain's CDR3 is CASSEGLAGSTDTQYF. The DNA of the CDR3 is TGTGCCAGCAGTGAAGGACTAGCGGGTAGCACAGATACGCAGTATTTT.

The chain is built from TRBV10-3 and TRBJ2-2, with a possible D match to TRBD1 (6 bases). The germline CDR1 and CDR2 sequences are ENHRY and SYGVKD. V was shortened by 10 bases and J by 7 bases, with 25 bases between the two germline ends. This CDR3 is 16 amino acids long. In DNA form, the CDR3 reads TGTGCCACCTCATACCTGGACAGATCAACGGGCGGGGAGCTGTTTTTT. Encoded protein: CATSYLDRSTGGELFF.

The chain couples TRBV19 to TRBJ2-1, with 9 bases lining up with TRBD2. CDR1 and CDR2 from the germline V gene are LNHDA and SQIVND (reference sequence). The CDR3 spans 14 residues. V gave up 4 bases and J gave up 6 bases; unmatched junction bases: 4. CDR3 amino acids: CASSTGLAGNEQFF. The CDR3 nucleotides are TGTGCCAGTAGTACGGGACTAGCTGGCAATGAGCAGTTCTTC.